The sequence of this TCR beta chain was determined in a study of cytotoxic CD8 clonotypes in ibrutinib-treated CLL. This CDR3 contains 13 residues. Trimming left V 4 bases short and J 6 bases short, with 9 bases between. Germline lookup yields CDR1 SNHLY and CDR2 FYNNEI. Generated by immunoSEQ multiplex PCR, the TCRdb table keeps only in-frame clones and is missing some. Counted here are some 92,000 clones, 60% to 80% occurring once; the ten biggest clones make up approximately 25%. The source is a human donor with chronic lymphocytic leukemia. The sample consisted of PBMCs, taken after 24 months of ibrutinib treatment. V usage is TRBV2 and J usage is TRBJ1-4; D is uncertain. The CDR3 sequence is CASSVQMDEKLFF. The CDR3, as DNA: TGTGCCAGCAGTGTCCAAATGGATGAAAAACTGTTTTTT.